These 18 T cell receptor beta chains came from one sample sequenced in a study of identical twins. In TCRdb, the 5' RACE reads were re-called with MiXCR into one record per CDR3 protein. The sample contains over 600,000 distinct CDR3 sequences, 20% to 25% of which appear only once. This same sample was also taken into another study, of T cells expressing NK-cell markers.

Input material: PBMCs. The receptors were sampled from a woman aged 18-35 years in good health.

The sample holds one count of this clonotype. The V and J genes are TRBV7-8 and TRBJ2-1; 10 bases map to TRBD2. The V gene's germline CDR1 is SGHVS and CDR2 FQNEAQ. This CDR3 contains 16 residues. J lost 6 bases, V lost 1 base, and 6 bases had no gene match. As DNA, the CDR3 is TGTGCCAGCAGCTTAGGGGGACTAGCGATCTTCAATGAGCAGTTCTTC. This gives the protein CASSLGGLAIFNEQFF.

The rearrangement uses TRBV20-1 and TRBJ2-5, with D perhaps assigned TRBD1 or TRBD2 (5 bases each). This CDR3 is built from 13 residues. V was trimmed by 5 bases and J by 5 bases, leaving 15 bases between them. The germline CDR1 and CDR2 sequences are DFQATT and SNEGSKA (reference sequence). CDR3 coding DNA: TGCAGTGCTGAAGAATCAGGGACGGAGACCCAGTACTTC. Translation: CSAEESGTETQYF.

This chain links TRBV4-2 with TRBJ2-5; 7 bases map to TRBD2. The length of the CDR3 is 15 residues. V lost 0 bases, J lost 7 bases, and 8 bases stayed unmatched. Germline CDR1 and CDR2: LGHNA and YNFKEQ. The CDR3 loop is CASSQDGLGSRTQYF. The CDR3 nucleotides read TGTGCCAGCAGCCAAGACGGACTAGGATCACGGACCCAGTACTTC.

This clonotype was recorded a few times. The chain is built from TRBV6-1 and TRBJ2-4, with TRBD1 identical over 12 bases. V was clipped by 9 bases and J by 2 bases; unmatched bases: 17. The germline V gene has CDR1 MNHNS and CDR2 SASEGT. The length of the CDR3 is 19 residues. CDR3 protein: CASSRRGQGAVIPKNIQYF. The CDR3 DNA is TGTGCCAGTTCCCGGCGGGGACAGGGGGCTGTGATACCCAAAAACATTCAGTACTTC.

This clonotype was recorded at least ten times. V and J are TRBV12-5 and TRBJ2-1, with D unclear. CDR1 is LGHNT and CDR2 is FRNRAP in the germline V gene. Trimming stripped 0 bases from V and 7 bases from J, with 4 bases between. CDR3 length equals 12 residues. CDR3 amino acids: CASGLVINEQFF. The CDR3 DNA follows: TGTGCTAGTGGTTTGGTAATAAATGAGCAGTTCTTC.

This clonotype appeared a few times. The chain recombines TRBV20-1 with TRBJ2-4, with 10 bases identical to TRBD2. Trimming cost V 3 bases and J 7 bases; bases outside gene matches: 9. Germline V gene data show CDR1 as DFQATT and CDR2 as SNEGSKA (reference sequence). There are 15 residues in the CDR3. CDR3 sequence: CSASLTSGMRNIQYF. CDR3 bases: TGCAGTGCTAGTCTAACTAGCGGGATGAGGAACATTCAGTACTTC.

This clonotype has a count of ten or more. The chain has TRBV18 and TRBJ2-7; D remains ambiguous. The CDR3 totals 12 residues. Germline assignment: CDR1 KGHSH and CDR2 LQKENI. V was shortened by 6 bases and J by 6 bases, with 12 bases between the two germline ends. The CDR3 protein is CASSPNPPEQYF. In DNA form, the CDR3 reads TGTGCCAGCTCTCCAAACCCCCCCGAGCAGTACTTC.

The sample holds many counts of this clonotype. The chain links TRBV20-1 to TRBJ2-1; D might be TRBD2 (6 bases). The germline V and J ends were trimmed by 5 bases and 4 bases, with 15 bases remaining between them. Per germline, CDR1 DFQATT and CDR2 SNEGSKA (reference sequence). The CDR3 runs to 14 residues. CDR3 amino acids: CSAAGAGRYNEQFF. The CDR3 DNA is TGCAGTGCTGCCGGGGCGGGACGTTACAATGAGCAGTTCTTC.

This clonotype was found a few times. This chain joins TRBV12-3 or TRBV12-4 and TRBJ1-5; unclear D gene. This CDR3 has 13 amino acids. V was shortened by 2 bases and J by 9 bases, with 11 bases between the two germline ends. The CDR3 here is CASSLNIGGPQHF. CDR3 in DNA: TGTGCCAGCAGTTTAAACATAGGAGGGCCCCAGCATTTT.

V is TRBV5-1 and J is TRBJ2-7; D call uncertain. The CDR3 has 14 residues. The ends were cut back, 1 base at V and 6 bases at J, with 14 bases in the middle. The germline V gene has CDR1 SGHRS and CDR2 YFSETQ. The CDR3 coding sequence is TGCGCCAGCAGCTTGTCTGGGCCCCCGGGCGAGCAGTACTTC. Its translation: CASSLSGPPGEQYF. The full variable domain, in which reference TRBV5-1 and TRBJ2-7 provide the parts outside the CDR3, is KAGVTQTPRYLIKTRGQQVTLSCSPISGHRSVSWYQQTPGQGLQFLFEYFSETQRNKGNFPGRFSGRQFSNSRSEMNVSTLELGDSALYLCASSLSGPPGEQYFGPGTRLTVT.

This clonotype was seen a handful of times. The genes are TRBV21-1 and TRBJ2-7. TRBV21-1 is an annotated pseudogene. CDR3 size: 11 residues. The CDR3 spells CARRRAYEQYF. As DNA, the CDR3 is TGTGCCCGCCGGAGGGCCTACGAGCAGTACTTC.

This clonotype was counted between two and nine times. The chain carries TRBV11-3 and TRBJ2-1; 8 nucleotides agree with TRBD2. The germline gives CDR1 SGHNT, CDR2 YENEEA. This CDR3 spans 16 amino acids. The J segment lost 8 bases and the V segment lost 6 bases, leaving 15 bases of the junction unmatched. The CDR3, as DNA: TGTGCCAGCAGTTCCCGCGGGGCGCGGGAGGTCGATGAGCAGTTCTTC. Residues: CASSSRGAREVDEQFF.

This clonotype was seen a few times. The genes are TRBV7-8 and TRBJ1-2, with D hard to call. The CDR3 has 14 amino acids. The V end was cut by 5 bases, the J end by 3 bases, with 13 bases between. Per germline, CDR1 SGHVS and CDR2 FQNEAQ. CDR3 sequence (DNA): TGTGCCAGCAGCCGCGGAGGTCTGGACTATGGCTACACCTTC. Protein product: CASSRGGLDYGYTF.

A few counts support this clonotype. The J gene is TRBJ2-7, the V gene TRBV10-3; tentative D call: TRBD1 (6 bases). CDR1 and CDR2 from the germline V gene are ENHRY and SYGVKD. The V end lost 7 bases, the J end lost 0 bases, and 10 bases lay between the germline ends. The CDR3 is made up of 13 amino acids. This chain's CDR3 is CAITKGDSYEQYF. Written as DNA, the CDR3 is TGTGCCATCACCAAGGGGGACTCCTACGAGCAGTACTTC.

This clonotype occurred many times. The rearrangement joins TRBV5-1 to TRBJ1-1; TRBD1 is a possible D gene (6 bases). The CDR3 is 12 amino acids. Germline values: CDR1 SGHRS, CDR2 YFSETQ. Trimming took off 3 bases at V and 6 bases at J, with 9 bases between the two ends. CDR3: CASSSTGAEAFF. The CDR3 nucleotides are TGCGCCAGCAGCTCGACAGGAGCTGAAGCTTTCTTT. Supplemented by reference TRBV5-1 and TRBJ1-1, the full variable domain reads KAGVTQTPRYLIKTRGQQVTLSCSPISGHRSVSWYQQTPGQGLQFLFEYFSETQRNKGNFPGRFSGRQFSNSRSEMNVSTLELGDSALYLCASSSTGAEAFFGQGTRLTVV.

V and J are TRBV18 and TRBJ2-2; D unclear. Germline V gene lookup returns CDR1 KGHSH and CDR2 LQKENI. CDR3 length: 13 amino acids. With 3 bases removed from V and 6 bases from J, the gap between germline ends came to 8 bases. CDR3 sequence reads: CASSPLAAGELFF. CDR3 sequence (DNA): TGTGCCAGCTCACCTTTGGCGGCCGGGGAGCTGTTTTTT.

This clonotype was recorded at least ten times. This chain's CDR3 is CASSPGTGGVETQYF. CDR3 DNA sequence: TGCGCCAGCAGCCCGGGAACAGGGGGCGTAGAGACCCAGTACTTC. J is TRBJ2-5 and V is TRBV5-1, with 9 bases aligning to TRBD1. V was pared by 4 bases and J by 4 bases, with 8 bases of the junction left unmatched. Germline CDR1 is SGHRS and CDR2 is YFSETQ. This CDR3 spans 15 amino acids. The full variable domain, in which reference TRBV5-1 and TRBJ2-5 provide the parts outside the CDR3, is KAGVTQTPRYLIKTRGQQVTLSCSPISGHRSVSWYQQTPGQGLQFLFEYFSETQRNKGNFPGRFSGRQFSNSRSEMNVSTLELGDSALYLCASSPGTGGVETQYFGPGTRLLVL.

This clonotype was detected only a few times. The J gene is TRBJ2-1, the V gene TRBV6-5, with TRBD1 matching over 9 bases. Germline CDR1 MNHEY, CDR2 SVGAGI. Trimming cost V 5 bases and J 14 bases; bases outside gene matches: 7. The CDR3 is 12 amino acids. CDR3 residues: CASSATGTGKFF. The CDR3 DNA is TGTGCCAGCAGTGCCACCGGGACAGGGAAGTTCTTC.